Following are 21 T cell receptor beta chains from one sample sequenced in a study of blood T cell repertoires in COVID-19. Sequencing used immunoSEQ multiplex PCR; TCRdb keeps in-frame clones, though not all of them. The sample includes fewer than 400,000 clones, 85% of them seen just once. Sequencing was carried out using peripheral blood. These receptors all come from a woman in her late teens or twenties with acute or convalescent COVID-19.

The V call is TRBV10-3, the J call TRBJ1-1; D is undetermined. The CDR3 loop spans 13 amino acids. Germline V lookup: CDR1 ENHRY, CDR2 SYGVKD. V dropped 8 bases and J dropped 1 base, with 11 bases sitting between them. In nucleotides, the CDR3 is TGTGCCATCTGCCTCACTGAGAACACTGAAGCTTTCTTT. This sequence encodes CAICLTENTEAFF.

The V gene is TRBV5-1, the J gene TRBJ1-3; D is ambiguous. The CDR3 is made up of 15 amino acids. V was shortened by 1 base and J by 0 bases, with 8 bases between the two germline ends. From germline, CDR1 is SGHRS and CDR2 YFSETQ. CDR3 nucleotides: TGCGCCAGCAGCTTGTCGTACAGCTCTGGAAACACCATATATTTT. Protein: CASSLSYSSGNTIYF.

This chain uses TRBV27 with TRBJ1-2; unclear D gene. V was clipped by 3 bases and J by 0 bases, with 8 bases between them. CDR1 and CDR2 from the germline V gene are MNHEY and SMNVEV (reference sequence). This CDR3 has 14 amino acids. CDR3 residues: CASSLADTNYGYTF. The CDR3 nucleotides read TGTGCCAGCAGTTTGGCTGATACTAACTATGGCTACACCTTC.

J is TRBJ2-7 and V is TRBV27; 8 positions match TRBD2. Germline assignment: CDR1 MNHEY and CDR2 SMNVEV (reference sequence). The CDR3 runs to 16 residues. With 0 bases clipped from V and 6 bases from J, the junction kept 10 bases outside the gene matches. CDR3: CASSLSQGLDKAEQYF. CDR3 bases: TGTGCCAGCAGTTTATCGCAGGGACTAGATAAAGCCGAGCAGTACTTC.

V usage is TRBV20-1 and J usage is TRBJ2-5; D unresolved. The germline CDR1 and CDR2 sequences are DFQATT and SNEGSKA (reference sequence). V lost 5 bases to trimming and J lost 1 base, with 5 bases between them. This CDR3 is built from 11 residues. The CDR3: CSAGPQETQYF. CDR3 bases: TGCAGTGCTGGCCCCCAAGAGACCCAGTACTTC.

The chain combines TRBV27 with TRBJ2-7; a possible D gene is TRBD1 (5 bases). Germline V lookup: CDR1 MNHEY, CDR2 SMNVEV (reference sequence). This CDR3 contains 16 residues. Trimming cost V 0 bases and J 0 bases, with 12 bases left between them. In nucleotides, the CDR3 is TGTGCCAGCAGTTTATCGGGGCTCGAACGCTCCTACGAGCAGTACTTC. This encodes CASSLSGLERSYEQYF.

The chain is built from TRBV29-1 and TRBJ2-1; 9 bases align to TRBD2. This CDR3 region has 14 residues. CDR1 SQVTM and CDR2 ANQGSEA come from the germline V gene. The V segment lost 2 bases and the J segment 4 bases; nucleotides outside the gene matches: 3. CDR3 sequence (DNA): TGCAGCGTTGAATACAGCGGGGGGTACAATGAGCAGTTCTTC. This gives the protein CSVEYSGGYNEQFF.

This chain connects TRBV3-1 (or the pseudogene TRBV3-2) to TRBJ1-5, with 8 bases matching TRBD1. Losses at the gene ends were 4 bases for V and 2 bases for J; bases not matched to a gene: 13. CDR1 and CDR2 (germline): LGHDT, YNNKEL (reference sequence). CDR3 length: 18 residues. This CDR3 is CASSPGQGLVLGNQPQHF. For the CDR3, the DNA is TGTGCCAGCAGCCCCGGACAGGGCCTGGTTCTGGGCAATCAGCCCCAGCATTTT.

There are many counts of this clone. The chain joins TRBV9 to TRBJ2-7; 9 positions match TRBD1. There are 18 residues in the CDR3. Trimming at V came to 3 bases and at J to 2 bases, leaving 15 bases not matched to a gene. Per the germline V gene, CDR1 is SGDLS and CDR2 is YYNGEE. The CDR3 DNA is TGTGCCAGCAGCGCCGGGACAGGGCAAGGACTAGGAGCCTACGAGCAGTACTTC. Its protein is CASSAGTGQGLGAYEQYF.

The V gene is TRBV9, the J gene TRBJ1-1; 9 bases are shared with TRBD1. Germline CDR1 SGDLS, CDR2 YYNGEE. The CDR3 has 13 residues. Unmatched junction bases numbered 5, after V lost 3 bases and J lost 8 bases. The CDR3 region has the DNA TGTGCCAGCAGCGAGCCGGGGACAGGGGAAGCTTTCTTT. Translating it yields CASSEPGTGEAFF.

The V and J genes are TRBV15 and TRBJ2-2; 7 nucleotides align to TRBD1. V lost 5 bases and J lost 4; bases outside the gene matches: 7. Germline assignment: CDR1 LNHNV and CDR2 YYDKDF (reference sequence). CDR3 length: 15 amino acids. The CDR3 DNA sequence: TGTGCCACCAGCTCGAACAGGGGCGGCACCGGGGAGCTGTTTTTT. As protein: CATSSNRGGTGELFF. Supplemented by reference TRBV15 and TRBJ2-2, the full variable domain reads DAMVIQNPRYQVTQFGKPVTLSCSQTLNHNVMYWYQQKSSQAPKLLFHYYDKDFNNEADTPDNFQSRRPNTSFCFLDIRSPGLGDTAMYLCATSSNRGGTGELFFGEGSRLTVL.

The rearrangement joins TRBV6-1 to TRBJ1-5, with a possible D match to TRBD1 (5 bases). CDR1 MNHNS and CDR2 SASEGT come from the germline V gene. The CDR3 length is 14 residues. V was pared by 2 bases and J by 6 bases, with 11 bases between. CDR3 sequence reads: CASSETGGSQPQHF. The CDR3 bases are TGTGCCAGCAGTGAAACCGGGGGGAGTCAGCCCCAGCATTTT.

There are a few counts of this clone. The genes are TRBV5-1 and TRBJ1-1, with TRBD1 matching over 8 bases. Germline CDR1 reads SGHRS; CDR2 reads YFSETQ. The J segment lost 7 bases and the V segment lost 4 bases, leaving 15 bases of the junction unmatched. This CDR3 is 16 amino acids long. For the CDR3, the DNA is TGCGCCAGCAGCCCCCCGGGACAGGAGGGACGACTTGAAGCTTTCTTT. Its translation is CASSPPGQEGRLEAFF.

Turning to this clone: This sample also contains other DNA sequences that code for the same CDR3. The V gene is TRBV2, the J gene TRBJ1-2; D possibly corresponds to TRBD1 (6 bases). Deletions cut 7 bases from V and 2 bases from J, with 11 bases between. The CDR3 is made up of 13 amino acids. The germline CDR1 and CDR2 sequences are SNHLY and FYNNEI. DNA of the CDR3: TGTGCCAGCACCCAAACAGGGAACTATGGCTACACCTTC. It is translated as CASTQTGNYGYTF.

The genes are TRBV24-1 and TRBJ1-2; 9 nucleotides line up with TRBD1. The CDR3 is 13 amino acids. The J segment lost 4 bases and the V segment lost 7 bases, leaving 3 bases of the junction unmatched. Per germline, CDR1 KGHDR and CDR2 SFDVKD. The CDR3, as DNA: TGTGCCACCAGCCGGGACAGGGCCTATGGCTACACCTTC. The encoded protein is CATSRDRAYGYTF.

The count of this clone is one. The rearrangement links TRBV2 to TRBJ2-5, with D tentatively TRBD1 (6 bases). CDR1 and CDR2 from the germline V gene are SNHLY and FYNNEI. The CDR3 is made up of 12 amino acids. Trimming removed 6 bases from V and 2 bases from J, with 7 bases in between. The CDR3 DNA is TGTGCCAGCAGGGACAGACAAGAGACCCAGTACTTC. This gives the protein CASRDRQETQYF.

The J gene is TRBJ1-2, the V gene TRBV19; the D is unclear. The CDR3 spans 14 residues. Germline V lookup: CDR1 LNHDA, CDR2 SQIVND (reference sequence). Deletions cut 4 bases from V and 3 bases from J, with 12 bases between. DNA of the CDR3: TGTGCCAGTAGTAGGTGGGCCCCCGACTATGGCTACACCTTC. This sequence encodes CASSRWAPDYGYTF.

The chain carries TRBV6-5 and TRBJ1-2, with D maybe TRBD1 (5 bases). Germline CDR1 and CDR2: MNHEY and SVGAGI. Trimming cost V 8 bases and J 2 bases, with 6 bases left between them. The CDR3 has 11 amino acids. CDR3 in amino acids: CASGGNYGYTF. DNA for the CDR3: TGTGCCAGCGGGGGGAACTATGGCTACACCTTC.

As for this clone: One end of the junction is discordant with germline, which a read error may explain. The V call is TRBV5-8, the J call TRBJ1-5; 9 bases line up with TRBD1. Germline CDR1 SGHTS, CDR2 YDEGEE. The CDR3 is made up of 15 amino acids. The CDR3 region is CASSLGQGINQPQHF. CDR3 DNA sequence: TGTGCCAGCAGTTTGGGACAGGGCATTAATCAGCCCCAGCATTTT.

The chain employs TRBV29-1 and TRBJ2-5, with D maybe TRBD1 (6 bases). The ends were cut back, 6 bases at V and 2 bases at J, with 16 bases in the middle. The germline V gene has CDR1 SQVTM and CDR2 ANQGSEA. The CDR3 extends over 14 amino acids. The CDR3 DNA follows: TGCAGCGTGCCTAGGACAGAGCTACAAGAGACCCAGTACTTC. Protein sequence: CSVPRTELQETQYF. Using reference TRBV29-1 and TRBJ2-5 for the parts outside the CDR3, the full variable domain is SAVISQKPSRDICQRGTSLTIQCQVDSQVTMMFWYRQQPGQSLTLIATANQGSEATYESGFVIDKFPISRPNLTFSTLTVSNMSPEDSSIYLCSVPRTELQETQYFGPGTRLLVL.

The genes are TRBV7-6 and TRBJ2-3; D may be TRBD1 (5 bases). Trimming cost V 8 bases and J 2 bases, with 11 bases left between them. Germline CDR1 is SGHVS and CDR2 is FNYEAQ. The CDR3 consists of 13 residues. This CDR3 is CASGQGLTDTQYF. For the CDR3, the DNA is TGTGCCAGCGGGCAGGGTCTCACAGATACGCAGTATTTT.